These 31 T cell receptor beta chains originate from one sample sequenced in a study of CD8+ T cells in alopecia areata. Reverse transcription of extracted RNA yielded cDNA, which provided the sequencing template. Generated by immunoSEQ multiplex PCR, the TCRdb table keeps only in-frame clones and is missing some. The sample has some 240,000 clones; around 62% are singletons. The sample consisted of CD4+ T cells sorted from blood, taken at week 0. The source of these receptors is a human donor with alopecia areata.

The CDR3 loop is CASSPPGQGMNTEAFF. The CDR3 DNA follows: TGTGCCAGCAGCCCCCCGGGGCAGGGGATGAACACTGAAGCTTTCTTT. This chain uses TRBV27 with TRBJ1-1, with a tentative D call TRBD1 (6 bases). Trimming left V 6 bases short and J 0 bases short, with 17 bases between. This CDR3 contains 16 residues. Germline-derived CDR1 and CDR2 are MNHEY and SMNVEV (reference sequence).

V gene TRBV9 combines with J gene TRBJ2-5; tentatively, D is TRBD2 (5 bases). Between the trimmed V and J ends, which lost 0 bases and 5 bases, there was a span of 8 bases. The CDR3 consists of 13 residues. The germline V gene has CDR1 SGDLS and CDR2 YYNGEE. The CDR3 is CASSVGGKETQYF. The CDR3 DNA sequence: TGTGCCAGCAGCGTAGGAGGGAAGGAGACCCAGTACTTC.

The CDR3 sequence: CAWRVPSGWPTGANVLTF. The DNA for the CDR3 is TGTGCCTGGAGAGTTCCTAGCGGATGGCCAACTGGGGCCAACGTCCTGACTTTC. J is TRBJ2-6 and V is TRBV30; 7 positions match TRBD2. The germline CDR1 and CDR2 sequences are GTSNPN and SVGIG (reference sequence). The CDR3 length is 18 residues. Unmatched junction bases numbered 13, after V lost 3 bases and J lost 2 bases.

V and J are TRBV4-1 and TRBJ2-1; a weak D match, TRBD2 (5 bases). The V and J ends lost 2 bases and 7 bases respectively, with 12 bases between them. Germline lookup yields CDR1 MGHRA and CDR2 YSYEKL. The CDR3 loop spans 14 amino acids. The CDR3 nucleotides read TGCGCCAGCAGCCAACGCCGAGGGTGGAATGAGCAGTTCTTC. Its protein is CASSQRRGWNEQFF.

The rearrangement links TRBV11-2 to TRBJ1-1, with D possibly being TRBD1 (6 bases). The CDR3 length is 14 residues. Germline values: CDR1 SGHAT, CDR2 FQNNGV. V lost 6 bases, J lost 5 bases, and 16 bases lay in between. The CDR3 here is CASSLLRGSTEAFF. The DNA for the CDR3 is TGTGCCAGCAGTTTACTGAGGGGGTCAACTGAAGCTTTCTTT.

The count of this clone is one. Mismatch with germline at one junction end may stem from a read error. J is TRBJ2-4 and V is TRBV2; D not resolved. The length of the CDR3 is 11 residues. The germline V gene has CDR1 SNHLY and CDR2 FYNNEI. The CDR3 is CASRGSAVGDF. CDR3 bases: TGTGCCAGCAGGGGAAGCGCGGTTGGGGACTTC.

The chain couples TRBV29-1 to TRBJ1-4; a weak D match, TRBD1 (5 bases). The CDR3 totals 13 residues. V was trimmed by 1 base and J by 5 bases, leaving 8 bases between them. Germline CDR1 reads SQVTM; CDR2 reads ANQGSEA. In DNA form, the CDR3 reads TGCAGCGTTGAAGGGACACAAAATGAAAAACTGTTTTTT. Its translation: CSVEGTQNEKLFF.

This chain connects TRBV29-1 to TRBJ2-3; D may be TRBD2 (6 bases). The V gene lost 1 base and the J gene lost 5 bases, with 13 bases spanning the gap. Germline V CDR1 and CDR2: SQVTM, ANQGSEA. This CDR3 contains 14 residues. The CDR3 DNA sequence: TGCAGCGTTGAAGCGGAGGGCGGGCTAGATACGCAGTATTTT. Translated, it gives CSVEAEGGLDTQYF.

The sample holds a few counts of this clone. The CDR3 bases are TGCGCCAGCAGCCAAGACAGTGACTACGAGCAGTACTTC. The encoded protein is CASSQDSDYEQYF. The genes are TRBV5-1 and TRBJ2-7, with a tentative D call TRBD1 (5 bases). Trimming removed 4 bases at V and 3 bases at J, with 11 bases between. CDR1 is SGHRS and CDR2 is YFSETQ in the germline V gene. This CDR3 has 13 residues.

The rearrangement links TRBV27 to TRBJ2-1, with a tentative D call TRBD2 (6 bases). Between the trimmed V and J ends, which lost 3 bases and 1 base, there was a span of 13 bases. Germline CDR1 reads MNHEY; CDR2 reads SMNVEV (reference sequence). The CDR3 spans 16 residues. The CDR3: CASSFTSSSSYNEQFF. As DNA, the CDR3 is TGTGCCAGCAGTTTTACTAGCTCGTCGTCCTACAATGAGCAGTTCTTC.

V is TRBV7-8 and J is TRBJ2-3; D is unclear. From germline, CDR1 is SGHVS and CDR2 FQNEAQ. V dropped 4 bases and J dropped 4 bases, with 9 bases sitting between them. The CDR3 loop spans 13 amino acids. This CDR3 reads CASSSPTADTQYF. DNA of the CDR3: TGTGCCAGCAGCTCCCCAACTGCAGATACGCAGTATTTT.

The chain is built from TRBV29-1 and TRBJ2-1; TRBD2 matches at 13 bases. Germline V gene lookup returns CDR1 SQVTM and CDR2 ANQGSEA. V trimming: 7 bases; J trimming: 3 bases; junction bases outside the gene matches: 6. The CDR3 is 15 residues long. DNA of the CDR3: TGCAGCGAACGACTAGCGGGAGGCATCTACAATGAGCAGTTCTTC. It codes for CSERLAGGIYNEQFF.

In its sample, this clone was seen once. The chain has TRBV20-1 and TRBJ1-2; D gene unclear. Germline loops: CDR1 DFQATT, CDR2 SNEGSKA (reference sequence). This CDR3 contains 11 residues. V was trimmed by 2 bases and J by 8 bases, leaving 9 bases between them. This chain's CDR3 is CSARLTLGYTF. The CDR3 bases are TGCAGTGCTAGACTGACCTTGGGCTACACCTTC.

The chain employs TRBV7-8 and TRBJ2-7; D not certain. The CDR3 is 14 residues long. V was shortened by 1 base and J by 0 bases, with 7 bases between the two germline ends. CDR1 is SGHVS, CDR2 FQNEAQ, per germline. The CDR3 loop reads CASSLVTVSYEQYF. The CDR3 DNA is TGTGCCAGCAGCTTAGTCACAGTCTCCTACGAGCAGTACTTC. The variable domain in full, with the rest retrieved from reference TRBV7-8 and TRBJ2-7, is GAGVSQSPRYKVAKRGQDVALRCDPISGHVSLFWYQQALGQGPEFLTYFQNEAQLDKSGLPSDRFFAERPEGSVSTLKIQRTQQEDSAVYLCASSLVTVSYEQYFGPGTRLTVT.

This sequence joins TRBV6-5 and TRBJ2-7, with TRBD1 matching over 9 bases. The CDR3 sequence is 14 residues long. Trimming removed 4 bases from V and 2 bases from J; junction bases left unmatched: 3. Per the germline V gene, CDR1 is MNHEY and CDR2 is SVGAGI. CDR3 loop: CASSSGTGTYEQYF. The CDR3 DNA follows: TGTGCCAGCAGTTCTGGGACAGGGACCTACGAGCAGTACTTC.

This clone was detected only a few times. The gene calls are TRBV6-1 and TRBJ2-6; D remains ambiguous. Germline V gives CDR1 MNHNS, CDR2 SASEGT. This CDR3 is built from 16 residues. Trimming shortened V by 2 bases and J by 0 bases, and 8 bases separated the two germline ends. CDR3 region: CASSERVPSGANVLTF. CDR3 bases: TGTGCCAGCAGTGAAAGGGTACCCTCTGGGGCCAACGTCCTGACTTTC.

The chain is built from TRBV29-1 and TRBJ1-3; the match to TRBD1 covers 7 bases. The CDR3 totals 16 residues. V lost 6 bases, J lost 3 bases, and 14 bases stayed unmatched. The germline V gene has CDR1 SQVTM and CDR2 ANQGSEA. The CDR3 here is CSVIPRGGGFGNTIYF. The CDR3 DNA sequence: TGCAGCGTGATACCCCGGGGAGGGGGCTTTGGAAACACCATATATTTT.

The rearrangement joins TRBV27 to TRBJ1-2, with D possibly TRBD1 on 5 matching bases. Trimming took 2 bases from V and 5 from J, leaving 15 bases between them. Looked up from germline, CDR1 is MNHEY and CDR2 is SMNVEV (reference sequence). This CDR3 comprises 15 residues. The CDR3 nucleotides read TGTGCCAGCAGTTTAAGGTGGGGCAGAACATATGGCTACACCTTC. Amino acids: CASSLRWGRTYGYTF.

The genes are TRBV30 and TRBJ1-1, with D possibly matching TRBD1 (5 bases). Germline CDR1 reads GTSNPN; CDR2 reads SVGIG (reference sequence). CDR3 length equals 12 residues. V lost 5 bases and J lost 6, with 13 bases in between. The DNA for the CDR3 is TGTGCCTGGGCACCAGGGTACGCTGAAGCTTTCTTT. Translated, it gives CAWAPGYAEAFF.

V usage is TRBV6-4 and J usage is TRBJ2-3; 8 bases are a match to TRBD1. The CDR3 loop spans 17 amino acids. Trimming at V came to 5 bases and at J to 1 base, leaving 11 bases not matched to a gene. From germline, CDR1 is MRHNA and CDR2 SNTAGT. Here the CDR3 DNA reads TGTGCCAGCAGTATGACCTGGCAGGGGGCCGGCACAGATACGCAGTATTTT. Translating gives CASSMTWQGAGTDTQYF.

The V and J genes are TRBV29-1 and TRBJ1-2; D remains ambiguous. Germline V lookup: CDR1 SQVTM, CDR2 ANQGSEA. The CDR3 spans 11 residues. Trimming removed 7 bases at V and 3 bases at J, with 9 bases between. The chain's CDR3 is CSAKEDYGYTF. The CDR3 nucleotides are TGCAGCGCCAAGGAGGACTATGGCTACACCTTC.

This rearrangement joins TRBV27 to TRBJ2-2, with D uncertain. CDR3 length: 18 residues. Germline CDR1 is MNHEY and CDR2 is SMNVEV (reference sequence). V lost 10 bases, J lost 0 bases, and 24 bases lay in between. The CDR3 spells CATTPRATEFANTGELFF. The CDR3 DNA reads TGTGCCACCACCCCGCGTGCGACCGAGTTCGCGAACACCGGGGAGCTGTTTTTT.

The chain carries TRBV29-1 and TRBJ2-3; D not certain. The CDR3 consists of 13 residues. Germline V lookup: CDR1 SQVTM, CDR2 ANQGSEA. Deletions cut 6 bases from V and 8 bases from J, with 18 bases between. CDR3 protein: CSVKPGRMGTQYF. The CDR3 nucleotides read TGCAGCGTGAAACCGGGCCGGATGGGTACGCAGTATTTT.

In the case of this clone: The sample has other DNA sequences that encode this CDR3 too. The chain employs TRBV30 and TRBJ2-7; perhaps TRBD1 as D (5 bases). Germline V gives CDR1 GTSNPN, CDR2 SVGIG (reference sequence). CDR3 length equals 11 residues. V was pared by 0 bases and J by 6 bases, with 6 bases between. The CDR3 spells CAWSVQGEQYF. Here the CDR3 DNA reads TGTGCCTGGAGTGTTCAGGGCGAGCAGTACTTC.

There are a few counts of this clone. At one boundary the junction diverges from the germline segment, which might be a read error. The V and J genes are TRBV25-1 and TRBJ2-7; 12 nucleotides agree with TRBD1. Germline CDR1 reads MGHDK; CDR2 reads SYGVNS. The CDR3 sequence is 14 residues long. The CDR3 loop reads CASRGTGGSHEQYF. DNA of the CDR3: TGTGCCAGCAGAGGGACAGGGGGCTCCCACGAGCAGTACTTC.

The chain uses TRBV30 and TRBJ1-3; D is unresolved. Trimming shortened V by 2 bases and J by 0 bases, and 8 bases separated the two germline ends. The CDR3 spans 14 residues. CDR1 is GTSNPN and CDR2 is SVGIG in the germline V gene (reference sequence). CDR3 in amino acids: CAWSLGNSGNTIYF. In nucleotides, the CDR3 is TGTGCCTGGAGTTTGGGTAACTCTGGAAACACCATATATTTT.

The rearrangement links TRBV6-5 to TRBJ1-5; D may be TRBD1 (6 bases). The CDR3 extends over 14 amino acids. V lost 6 bases to trimming and J lost 3 bases, with 12 bases between them. Germline values: CDR1 MNHEY, CDR2 SVGAGI. In DNA form, the CDR3 reads TGTGCCAGCAGACCGACAGGTCACAATCAGCCCCAGCATTTT. Amino acid sequence: CASRPTGHNQPQHF.

The CDR3 DNA reads TGTGCCTGGAGCGCCGACAGGGGAGCCTATGGCTACACCTTC. This codes for CAWSADRGAYGYTF. The V gene is TRBV30, the J gene TRBJ1-2; 8 nucleotides align to TRBD1. CDR1 is GTSNPN, CDR2 SVGIG, per germline (reference sequence). The CDR3 length is 14 residues. V dropped 3 bases and J dropped 4; count of bases not matched to a gene: 7. The variable domain in full, with the rest retrieved from reference TRBV30 and TRBJ1-2, is SQTIHQWPATLVQPVGSPLSLECTVEGTSNPNLYWYRQAAGRGLQLLFYSVGIGQISSEVPQNLSASRPQDRQFILSSKKLLLSDSGFYLCAWSADRGAYGYTFGSGTRLTVV.

This sequence joins TRBV6-5 and TRBJ2-3; D could derive from TRBD1 or TRBD2 (5 bases each). Germline V lookup: CDR1 MNHEY, CDR2 SVGAGI. The CDR3 is made up of 14 amino acids. V lost 8 bases to trimming and J lost 0 bases, with 12 bases between them. The CDR3 DNA reads as TGTGCCAGCGGATATCGGGACAGCACAGATACGCAGTATTTT. It yields the protein CASGYRDSTDTQYF.

This clone was seen a handful of times. This rearrangement joins TRBV27 to TRBJ1-5; D not certain. This CDR3 contains 15 residues. V lost 4 bases and J 0 bases, leaving 10 bases between the germline ends. Germline lookup yields CDR1 MNHEY and CDR2 SMNVEV (reference sequence). The chain's CDR3 is CASSYTAYSNQPQHF. CDR3 nucleotide sequence: TGTGCCAGCAGTTACACAGCCTATAGCAATCAGCCCCAGCATTTT.

The chain carries TRBV12-2 and TRBJ2-7. TRBV12-2 is a pseudogene locus. This CDR3 region has 15 residues. The CDR3 coding sequence is TGTGCAAGTCGCTTAGGAGGGACCCATAACTACGAGCAGTACTTC. Translated: CASRLGGTHNYEQYF.